The present T cell receptor (beta chain) was sequenced within a study of T-cell reconstitution after alpha-beta-depleted transplantation in children. Unique molecular identifiers were used in preparing the TCRbeta library. TCRdb recomputed calls from the PCR reads with MiXCR, one row per CDR3 protein. The sample shows about 280,000 distinct CDR3 sequences, more than 9% of them seen only once. Overall study results and limits: High day-60 TCRbeta diversity in some patients came from surviving recipient T cells and thymic progenitors.

This clonotype was counted only a few times. Its antigen is currently unknown. Specimen: peripheral blood, collected 180 days after TCRalphabeta/CD19-depleted stem cell transplant. The sequence came from a male patient between 2 and 15 years old who had a stem cell transplant for chronic granulomatous disease, so the T cells may come from the graft donor.

The CDR3 loop reads CASSHFFRQGTQYF. In nucleotides, the CDR3 is TGTGCCAGCAGCCATTTTTTTAGGCAGGGTACGCAGTATTTT. V gene TRBV5-8 combines with J gene TRBJ2-3; D perhaps matches TRBD1 (5 bases). Trimming took 4 bases from V and 8 from J, leaving 17 bases between them. The CDR3 has 14 amino acids. Germline CDR1 is SGHTS and CDR2 is YDEGEE.